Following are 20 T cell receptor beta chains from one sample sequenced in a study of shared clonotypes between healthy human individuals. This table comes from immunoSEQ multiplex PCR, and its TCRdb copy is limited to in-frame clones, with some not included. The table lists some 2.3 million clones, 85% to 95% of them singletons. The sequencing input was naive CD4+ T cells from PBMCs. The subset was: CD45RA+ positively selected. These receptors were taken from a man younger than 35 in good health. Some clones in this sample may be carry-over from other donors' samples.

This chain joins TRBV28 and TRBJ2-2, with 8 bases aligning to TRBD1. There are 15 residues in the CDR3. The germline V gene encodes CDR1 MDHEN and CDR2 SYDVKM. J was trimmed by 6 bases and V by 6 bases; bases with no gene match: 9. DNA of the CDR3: TGTGCCAGCAGAAAAGGACAGGGTACGGCCGGGGAGCTGTTTTTT. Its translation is CASRKGQGTAGELFF.

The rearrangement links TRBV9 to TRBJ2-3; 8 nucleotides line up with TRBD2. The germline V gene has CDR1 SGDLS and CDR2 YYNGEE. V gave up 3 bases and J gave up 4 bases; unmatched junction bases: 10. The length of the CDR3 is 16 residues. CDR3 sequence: CASSAALAGLADTQYF. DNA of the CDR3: TGTGCCAGCAGCGCCGCCCTAGCGGGTTTGGCAGATACGCAGTATTTT.

The CDR3 DNA reads TGTGCCAGCCGTTGGGAGGGAAACGACCCCTACGAGCAGTACTTC. Amino acids: CASRWEGNDPYEQYF. V usage is TRBV6-6 and J usage is TRBJ2-7; TRBD2 aligns across 7 bases. After removal of 8 bases from V and 2 bases from J, the junction contained 12 bases not matched to a gene. The CDR3 has 15 amino acids. From germline, CDR1 is MNHNY and CDR2 SVGAGI (reference sequence).

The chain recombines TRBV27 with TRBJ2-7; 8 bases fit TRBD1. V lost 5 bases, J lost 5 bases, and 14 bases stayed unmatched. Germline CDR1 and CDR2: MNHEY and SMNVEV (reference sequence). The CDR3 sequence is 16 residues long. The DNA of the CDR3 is TGTGCCAGCAGTCGGGCCGGCAGGGGGCGTTCCAACGAGCAGTACTTC. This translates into CASSRAGRGRSNEQYF.

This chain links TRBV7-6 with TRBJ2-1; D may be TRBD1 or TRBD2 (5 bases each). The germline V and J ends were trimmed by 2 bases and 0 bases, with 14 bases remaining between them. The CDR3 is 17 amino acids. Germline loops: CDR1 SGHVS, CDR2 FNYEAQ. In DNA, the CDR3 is TGTGCCAGCAGCTTATACGGGACGGCGAGCTCCTACAATGAGCAGTTCTTC. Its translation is CASSLYGTASSYNEQFF.

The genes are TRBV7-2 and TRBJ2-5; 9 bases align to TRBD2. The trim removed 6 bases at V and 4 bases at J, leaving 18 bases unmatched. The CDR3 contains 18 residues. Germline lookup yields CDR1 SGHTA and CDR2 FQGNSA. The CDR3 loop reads CASSRGSGGLAGRETQYF. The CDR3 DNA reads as TGTGCCAGCAGTCGAGGTTCGGGCGGGCTAGCGGGACGAGAGACCCAGTACTTC.

As DNA, the CDR3 is TGTGCCACCAGGTCATCGCTAGCGGTTTTCGGGTACACCGGGGAGCTGTTTTTT. Its translation: CATRSSLAVFGYTGELFF. The chain combines TRBV15 with TRBJ2-2; 7 bases are a match to TRBD2. The CDR3 sequence is 18 residues long. CDR1 and CDR2 from the germline V gene are LNHNV and YYDKDF (reference sequence). Germline trimming cut 6 bases from V and 3 bases from J; bases unmatched to any gene: 16.

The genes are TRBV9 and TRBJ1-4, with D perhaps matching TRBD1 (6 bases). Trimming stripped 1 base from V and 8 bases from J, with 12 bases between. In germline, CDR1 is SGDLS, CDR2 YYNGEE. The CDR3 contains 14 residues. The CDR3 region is CASSVQGIEEKLFF. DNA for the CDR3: TGTGCCAGCAGCGTACAGGGGATTGAGGAAAAACTGTTTTTT.

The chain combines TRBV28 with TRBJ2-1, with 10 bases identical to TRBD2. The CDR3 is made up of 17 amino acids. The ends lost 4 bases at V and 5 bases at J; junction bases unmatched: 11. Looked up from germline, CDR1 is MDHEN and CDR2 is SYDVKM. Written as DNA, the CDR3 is TGTGCCAGCAGTTCCTTGACTAGCGGGCTATCTCACAATGAGCAGTTCTTC. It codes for CASSSLTSGLSHNEQFF.

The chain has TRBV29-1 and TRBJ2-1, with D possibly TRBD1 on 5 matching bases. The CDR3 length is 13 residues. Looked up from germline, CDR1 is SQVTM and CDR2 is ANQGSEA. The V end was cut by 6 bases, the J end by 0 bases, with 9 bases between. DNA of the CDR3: TGCAGCGTCATTAGGGGCTCCTACAATGAGCAGTTCTTC. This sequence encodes CSVIRGSYNEQFF.

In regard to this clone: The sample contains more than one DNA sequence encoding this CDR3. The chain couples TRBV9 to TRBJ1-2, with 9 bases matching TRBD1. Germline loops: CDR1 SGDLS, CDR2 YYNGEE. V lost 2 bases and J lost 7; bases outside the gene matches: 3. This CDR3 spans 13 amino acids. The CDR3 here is CASSVTGGVGYTF. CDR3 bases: TGTGCCAGCAGCGTGACAGGGGGGGTTGGCTACACCTTC. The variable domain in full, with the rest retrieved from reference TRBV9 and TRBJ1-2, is DSGVTQTPKHLITATGQRVTLRCSPRSGDLSVYWYQQSLDQGLQFLIQYYNGEERAKGNILERFSAQQFPDLHSELNLSSLELGDSALYFCASSVTGGVGYTFGSGTRLTVV.

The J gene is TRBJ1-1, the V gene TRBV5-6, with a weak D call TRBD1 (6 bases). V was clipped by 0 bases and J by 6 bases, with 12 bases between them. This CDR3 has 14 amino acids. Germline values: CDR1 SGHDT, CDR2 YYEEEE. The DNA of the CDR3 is TGTGCCAGCAGCTTGGACAGGGTGAGGTCTGAAGCTTTCTTT. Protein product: CASSLDRVRSEAFF.

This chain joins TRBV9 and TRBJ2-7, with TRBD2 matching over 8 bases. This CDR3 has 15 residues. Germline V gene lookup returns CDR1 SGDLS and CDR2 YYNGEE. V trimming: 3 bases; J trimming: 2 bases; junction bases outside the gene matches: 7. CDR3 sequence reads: CASSAAPGLAYEQYF. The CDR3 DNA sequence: TGTGCCAGCAGCGCAGCCCCGGGACTAGCCTACGAGCAGTACTTC.

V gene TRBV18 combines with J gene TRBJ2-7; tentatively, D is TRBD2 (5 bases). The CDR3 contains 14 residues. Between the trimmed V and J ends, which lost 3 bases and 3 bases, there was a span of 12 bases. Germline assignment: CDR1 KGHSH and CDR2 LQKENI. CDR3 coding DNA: TGTGCCAGCTCACCCCCGGGGAGTGGCTACGAGCAGTACTTC. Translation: CASSPPGSGYEQYF.

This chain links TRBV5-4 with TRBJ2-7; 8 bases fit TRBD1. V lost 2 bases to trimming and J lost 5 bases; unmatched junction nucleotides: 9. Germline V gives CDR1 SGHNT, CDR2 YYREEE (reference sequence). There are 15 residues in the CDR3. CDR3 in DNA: TGTGCCAGCAGCTTTAAGACAGGGGTCCGGGACGAGCAGTACTTC. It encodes CASSFKTGVRDEQYF.

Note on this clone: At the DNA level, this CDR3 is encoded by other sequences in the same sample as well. The CDR3 protein is CASSLGGSLYNEQFF. CDR3 coding DNA: TGCGCCAGCAGCTTGGGCGGGAGTCTCTACAATGAGCAGTTCTTC. J is TRBJ2-1 and V is TRBV5-1; 7 bases agree with TRBD2. Germline V gives CDR1 SGHRS, CDR2 YFSETQ. V lost 0 bases, J lost 3 bases, and 3 bases stayed unmatched. The CDR3 is made up of 15 amino acids. The variable domain in full, with the rest retrieved from reference TRBV5-1 and TRBJ2-1, is KAGVTQTPRYLIKTRGQQVTLSCSPISGHRSVSWYQQTPGQGLQFLFEYFSETQRNKGNFPGRFSGRQFSNSRSEMNVSTLELGDSALYLCASSLGGSLYNEQFFGPGTRLTVL.

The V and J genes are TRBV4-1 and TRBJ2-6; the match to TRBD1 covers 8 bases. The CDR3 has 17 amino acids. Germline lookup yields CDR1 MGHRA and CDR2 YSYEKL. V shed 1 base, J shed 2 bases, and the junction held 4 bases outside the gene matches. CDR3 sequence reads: CASSQAQGATGANVLTF. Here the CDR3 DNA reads TGCGCCAGCAGCCAAGCTCAGGGGGCAACTGGGGCCAACGTCCTGACTTTC.

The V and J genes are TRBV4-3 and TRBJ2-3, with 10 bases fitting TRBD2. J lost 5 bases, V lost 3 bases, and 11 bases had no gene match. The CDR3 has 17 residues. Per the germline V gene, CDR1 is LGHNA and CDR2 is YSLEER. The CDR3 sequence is CASSQALAGGPRDTQYF. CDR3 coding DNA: TGCGCCAGCAGCCAGGCTTTAGCGGGAGGCCCTAGAGATACGCAGTATTTT.

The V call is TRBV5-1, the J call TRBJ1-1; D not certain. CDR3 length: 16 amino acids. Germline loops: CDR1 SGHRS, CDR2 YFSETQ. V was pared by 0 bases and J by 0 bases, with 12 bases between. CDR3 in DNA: TGCGCCAGCAGCTTGGTTTCCGGGCCGATGAACACTGAAGCTTTCTTT. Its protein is CASSLVSGPMNTEAFF.

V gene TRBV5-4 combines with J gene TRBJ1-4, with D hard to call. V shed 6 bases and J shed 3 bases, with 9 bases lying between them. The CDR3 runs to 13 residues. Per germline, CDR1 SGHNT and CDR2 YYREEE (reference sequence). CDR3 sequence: CASKRSPNEKLFF. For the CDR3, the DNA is TGTGCCAGCAAGCGTTCACCTAATGAAAAACTGTTTTTT.